The entry below describes one T cell receptor beta chain. This CDR3 region has 17 residues. V lost 5 bases, J lost 5 bases, and 10 bases stayed unmatched. In germline, CDR1 is KGHSH, CDR2 LQKENI. Clinical history reported by participants formed the basis on which cohorts were assigned. Donors in Cohort 3 who had recovered were those with two negative PCRs, healthcare professional clearance, or resolution of their symptoms. These data come from a study of blood T cell repertoires in COVID-19. Background on the study: Samples came from the United States, Italy and Spain, spanning acute and convalescent COVID-19.

The data were produced by immunoSEQ multiplex PCR, yet TCRdb's version contains in-frame clones alone and is incomplete. The sample consists of fewer than 300,000 clones, about 89% of them appearing once. The chain couples TRBV18 to TRBJ2-3; TRBD2 matches at 13 bases. The TCR was taken from a man aged 35 to 55 who had recovered from COVID-19. Sample: PBMCs or T cells enriched from blood (not recorded which). Here the CDR3 DNA reads TGTGCCAGCTCAGTGACTAGCGGGGGGCTCGGGAGAGATACGCAGTATTTT. Its translation: CASSVTSGGLGRDTQYF. The whole variable domain, filled in from reference TRBV18 and TRBJ2-3, reads NAGVMQNPRHLVRRRGQEARLRCSPMKGHSHVYWYRQLPEEGLKFMVYLQKENIIDESGMPKERFSAEFPKEGPSILRIQQVVRGDSAAYFCASSVTSGGLGRDTQYFGPGTRLTVL.